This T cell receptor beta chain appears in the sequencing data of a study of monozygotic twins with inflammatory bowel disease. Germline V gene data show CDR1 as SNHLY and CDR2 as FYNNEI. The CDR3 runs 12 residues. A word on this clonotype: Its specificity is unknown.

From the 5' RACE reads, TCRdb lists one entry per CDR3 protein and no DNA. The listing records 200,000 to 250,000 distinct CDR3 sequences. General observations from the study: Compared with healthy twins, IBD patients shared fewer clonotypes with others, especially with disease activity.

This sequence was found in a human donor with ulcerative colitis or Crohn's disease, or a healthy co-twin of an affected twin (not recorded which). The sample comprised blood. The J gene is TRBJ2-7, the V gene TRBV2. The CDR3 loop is CATSDGVYEQYF. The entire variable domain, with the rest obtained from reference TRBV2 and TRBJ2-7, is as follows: EPEVTQTPSHQVTQMGQEVILRCVPISNHLYFYWYRQILGQKVEFLVSFYNNEISEKSEIFDDQFSVERPDGSNFTLKIRSTKLEDSAMYFCATSDGVYEQYFGPGTRLTVT.